This T cell receptor (beta chain) derives from a study of identical twins' blood T cells. The CDR3 loop spans 14 amino acids. The V gene lost 10 bases and the J gene lost 0 bases, with 12 bases spanning the gap. Study-wide results and caveats: Abundant TCRbeta CDR3s overlapped more between twins than with unrelated donors.

This clonotype was detected only a few times. What it binds is not known. In the source study's methods: Clonotypes per individual ranged from about 85,000 to nearly 500,000. One entry per CDR3 protein results from TCRdb running MiXCR on the 5' RACE reads. The V and J calls come from TCRdb's annotation, not from the publication. The sample has 300,000 to 450,000 distinct CDR3 sequences, about 28% seen once; the top ten hold around 5.6%. The V and J genes are TRBV12-3 or TRBV12-4 and TRBJ2-2; D is ambiguous. The sample consisted of PBMCs. This receptor was obtained from a woman between 18 and 55 years old in good health. The DNA for the CDR3 is TGTGCCACCGAGCAGGTTACGAACACCGGGGAGCTGTTTTTT. Translating gives CATEQVTNTGELFF.